The entry below gives a single T cell receptor (beta chain) sequence along with its context. Germline V CDR1 and CDR2: LNHDA, SQIVND (reference sequence). V was cut by 7 bases and J by 2 bases, with 8 bases left in between. The CDR3 is made up of 13 amino acids. The entry originates in a study of control samples from healthy donors and cancer patients. TCRdb keeps only in-frame clones here, not all; method: immunoSEQ multiplex PCR. In the table there are 13,000 or so clones, around 87% of which are singletons. The sequence was collected from a male donor with melanoma. The V and J genes are TRBV19 and TRBJ2-2, with D uncertain. The sequenced material came from formalin-fixed, paraffin-embedded tissue. The CDR3, as DNA: TGTGCCAGTATTGGCAGTAACACCGGGGAGCTGTTTTTT. Amino acid sequence: CASIGSNTGELFF.